The 4 T cell receptor beta chains in this list originate from one sample, sequenced in a study of blood T cells in healthy people across ages. A sample-barcoded 5' primer and a J-beta primer mix were used in a second PCR of about 7 to 12 cycles. TCRdb processed the 5' RACE reads anew with MiXCR; each CDR3 protein has one entry. This sample has hundreds of thousands of distinct CDR3 sequences, with approximately 48% found just once. Sequenced material: blood. The receptors come from a man aged 55 to 70 in good health.

Regarding this clonotype: At one of its ends the junction is not consistent with the germline gene, which may arise from a read error. V and J are TRBV28 and TRBJ2-7, with 8 bases lining up with TRBD1. The CDR3 extends over 14 amino acids. Germline values: CDR1 MDHEN, CDR2 SYDVKM. The CDR3, as DNA: TGTGCCAGCCTCCCCCCGGGACAGGCGTACGGGCAGTACTTC. It codes for CASLPPGQAYGQYF.

In this sample, this clonotype turned up many times. The chain is built from TRBV6-5 and TRBJ2-7, with D perhaps matching TRBD2 (6 bases). V was cut by 0 bases and J by 1 base, with 7 bases left in between. The CDR3 loop spans 14 amino acids. CDR1 is MNHEY, CDR2 SVGAGI, per germline. The DNA of the CDR3 is TGTGCCAGCAGTTACTCGGGGGGTTCCTACGAGCAGTACTTC. It specifies CASSYSGGSYEQYF.

This clonotype was picked up a small number of times. At one of its ends the junction is not consistent with the germline gene, which may arise from a read error. The V gene is TRBV7-2, the J gene TRBJ2-5, with unresolved D. The CDR3 has 11 residues. The germline gives CDR1 SGHTA, CDR2 FQGNSA. CDR3 protein: CASSSQATQYF. CDR3 in DNA: TGTGCCAGCAGCTCACAAGCGACCCAGTACTTC.

The V call is TRBV3-1, the J call TRBJ2-6; D perhaps matches TRBD1 (6 bases). V lost 0 bases and J lost 0, with 12 bases in between. This CDR3 region has 18 residues. Germline lookup yields CDR1 LGHDT and CDR2 YNNKEL (reference sequence). CDR3 nucleotides: TGTGCCAGCAGCCAAGATGTAGGGGGATACTCTGGGGCCAACGTCCTGACTTTC. It specifies CASSQDVGGYSGANVLTF. Combining the CDR3 with reference TRBV3-1 and TRBJ2-6 gives the whole variable domain DTAVSQTPKYLVTQMGNDKSIKCEQNLGHDTMYWYKQDSKKFLKIMFSYNNKELIINETVPNRFSPKSPDKAHLNLHINSLELGDSAVYFCASSQDVGGYSGANVLTFGAGSRLTVL.